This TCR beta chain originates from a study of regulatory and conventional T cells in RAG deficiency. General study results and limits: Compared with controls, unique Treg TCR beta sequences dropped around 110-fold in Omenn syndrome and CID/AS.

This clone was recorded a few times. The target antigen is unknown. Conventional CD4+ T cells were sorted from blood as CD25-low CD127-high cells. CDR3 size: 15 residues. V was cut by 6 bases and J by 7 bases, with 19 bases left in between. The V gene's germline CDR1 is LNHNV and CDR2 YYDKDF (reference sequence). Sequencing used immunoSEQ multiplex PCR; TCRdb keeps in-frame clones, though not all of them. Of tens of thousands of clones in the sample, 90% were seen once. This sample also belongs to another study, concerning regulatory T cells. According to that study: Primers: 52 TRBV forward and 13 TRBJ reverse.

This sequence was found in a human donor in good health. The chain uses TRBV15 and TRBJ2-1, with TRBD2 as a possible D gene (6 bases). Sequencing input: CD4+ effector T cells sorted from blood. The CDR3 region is CATRSAGLVGNEQFF. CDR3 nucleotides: TGTGCCACCAGATCAGCGGGTCTTGTGGGGAATGAGCAGTTCTTC.